This is a list of T cell receptor beta chains from one sample in a study of glioma-infiltrating T cells. TCRdb redid the calling of the multiplex PCR reads with MiXCR, one entry per CDR3 protein. The table shows 300,000 to 450,000 distinct CDR3 sequences, with roughly 41% occurring only once. Sequencing was performed on glioma tissue, nonneoplastic brain tissue, or PBMCs (not recorded which). All receptors derive from a human donor with low-grade glioma or glioblastoma, undergoing nonglioma brain surgery, or in good health (not recorded which). CDR3s include the opening cysteine and the closing phenylalanine or tryptophan. The order of the fields is J gene, clone size, D gene, V gene, CDR3 DNA, CDR3 protein. A D gene is named only where the DNA matches it firmly. For some rows the clone size is stated as once, few or many, or as a class when expanded; others skip it.

J gene: TRBJ2-7
clone size: .
D gene: TRBD1
V gene: TRBV15
CDR3 DNA: TGTGCCACCAGCAGAGAGGGGACAGGGTCCTACGAGCAGTACTTC
CDR3 protein: CATSREGTGSYEQYF

J gene: TRBJ2-6
clone size: .
D gene: .
V gene: TRBV4-3
CDR3 DNA: TGCGCCAGCAGCCAAGATCACCGGATCTCTGGGGCCAACGTCCTGACTTTC
CDR3 protein: CASSQDHRISGANVLTF

J gene: TRBJ2-7
clone size: .
D gene: .
V gene: TRBV7-2
CDR3 DNA: TGTGCCAGCAGCTCCTATGGTCTAGCCCAATCAATCCACGAGCAGTACTTC
CDR3 protein: CASSSYGLAQSIHEQYF

J gene: TRBJ1-1
clone size: once
D gene: .
V gene: TRBV20-1
CDR3 DNA: TGCAGTGCTAGTGCTGCGAGGGTGACCGCTGAAGCTTTCTTT
CDR3 protein: CSASAARVTAEAFF

J gene: TRBJ2-7
clone size: .
D gene: .
V gene: TRBV7-2
CDR3 DNA: TGTGCCAGCACCCCGCAGAGGGACCCCACCGACTACGAGCAGTACTTC
CDR3 protein: CASTPQRDPTDYEQYF

J gene: TRBJ1-2
clone size: .
D gene: TRBD1
V gene: TRBV7-2
CDR3 DNA: TGTGCCAGCAGCCCGCGGACAGGGGGCGGCTATGGCTACACCTTC
CDR3 protein: CASSPRTGGGYGYTF

J gene: TRBJ1-1
clone size: few
D gene: .
V gene: TRBV4-1
CDR3 DNA: TGCGCCAGCAGCCAAGATGGTAAACGGCAGAACACTGAAGCTTTCTTT
CDR3 protein: CASSQDGKRQNTEAFF

J gene: TRBJ2-5
clone size: .
D gene: TRBD2
V gene: TRBV24-1
CDR3 DNA: TGTGCCAACTCCCGACTAGCCGGAGAGACCCCGTACTTC
CDR3 protein: CANSRLAGETPYF

J gene: TRBJ2-7
clone size: few
D gene: TRBD2
V gene: TRBV7-9
CDR3 DNA: TGTGCCAGCAGCGCCTCGGGAGGGCCGCTCCACTACGAGCAGTACTTC
CDR3 protein: CASSASGGPLHYEQYF

J gene: TRBJ1-2
clone size: .
D gene: .
V gene: TRBV2
CDR3 DNA: TGTGCCAGCAGTGAAGCGAACGGGTTGAGTGGCTACACCTTC
CDR3 protein: CASSEANGLSGYTF

J gene: TRBJ2-7
clone size: many
D gene: .
V gene: TRBV28
CDR3 DNA: TGTGCCAGCAGTTTGGACCTAGCGCCCGAGGGACAGTCCTACGAGCAGTACTTC
CDR3 protein: CASSLDLAPEGQSYEQYF

J gene: TRBJ2-7
clone size: .
D gene: .
V gene: TRBV4-1
CDR3 DNA: TGCGCCAGCAGCCAAGACGGGCTGTCCCCCTACGAGCAGTACTTC
CDR3 protein: CASSQDGLSPYEQYF

J gene: TRBJ2-5
clone size: .
D gene: TRBD1
V gene: TRBV28
CDR3 DNA: TGTGCCAGCAGTTTAATAGCACAGGGGGCCATCCGAGAGACCCAGTACTTC
CDR3 protein: CASSLIAQGAIRETQYF

J gene: TRBJ1-4
clone size: .
D gene: .
V gene: TRBV10-3
CDR3 DNA: TGTGCCATCAGTGAGTCCTCAGAAAAACTGTTTTTT
CDR3 protein: CAISESSEKLFF

J gene: TRBJ2-4
clone size: .
D gene: TRBD2
V gene: TRBV20-1
CDR3 DNA: TGCAGTGCTAGGGGGACTAGCGGGGTCCTCGCCAAAAACATTCAGTACTTC
CDR3 protein: CSARGTSGVLAKNIQYF

J gene: TRBJ2-1
clone size: few
D gene: .
V gene: TRBV25-1
CDR3 DNA: TGTGCCAGCAGGGACACGGGCTACAATGAGCAGTTCTTC
CDR3 protein: CASRDTGYNEQFF

J gene: TRBJ1-1
clone size: many
D gene: .
V gene: TRBV6-1
CDR3 DNA: TGTGCCAGCAGTGAGGCGTGGACACCGAGAACAGTCGCGGCTTTCTTT
CDR3 protein: CASSEAWTPRTVAAFF

J gene: TRBJ2-7
clone size: few
D gene: .
V gene: TRBV7-2
CDR3 DNA: TGTGCCAGCAGCTTATACGGCCCGGGACTTATAGCGGACGAGCAGTACTTC
CDR3 protein: CASSLYGPGLIADEQYF

J gene: TRBJ2-7
clone size: .
D gene: .
V gene: TRBV20-1
CDR3 DNA: TGCACCACCGGGACATTTGGAGAGCAGTACTTC
CDR3 protein: CTTGTFGEQYF

J gene: TRBJ2-5
clone size: .
D gene: .
V gene: TRBV27
CDR3 DNA: TGTGCCAGCAGTTTATCCCCCGGGACCCTTTACCAAGAGACCCAGTACTTC
CDR3 protein: CASSLSPGTLYQETQYF

J gene: TRBJ1-3
clone size: .
D gene: .
V gene: TRBV20-1
CDR3 DNA: TGCAGTGCTGCGCAGGGCTTAGCTGGAAACACCATATATTTT
CDR3 protein: CSAAQGLAGNTIYF

J gene: TRBJ2-7
clone size: once
D gene: .
V gene: TRBV18
CDR3 DNA: TGTGCCAGCTCACCAGCCGGGAGCCCCTACGAGCAGTACTTC
CDR3 protein: CASSPAGSPYEQYF

J gene: TRBJ1-1
clone size: few
D gene: .
V gene: TRBV11-1
CDR3 DNA: TGTGCCAGCACCATTCCCCCCCCTGAAGCTTTCTTT
CDR3 protein: CASTIPPPEAFF

J gene: TRBJ2-7
clone size: .
D gene: TRBD1
V gene: TRBV28
CDR3 DNA: TGTGCCAGCAGCCCGACAGGGGGGCCACCCTACGAGCAGTACTTC
CDR3 protein: CASSPTGGPPYEQYF

J gene: TRBJ2-7
clone size: .
D gene: .
V gene: TRBV6-5
CDR3 DNA: TGTGCCAGCAGTTACGGGGCGGAGGACGAGCAGTACTTC
CDR3 protein: CASSYGAEDEQYF

J gene: TRBJ2-1
clone size: many
D gene: TRBD1
V gene: TRBV6-2/TRBV6-3
CDR3 DNA: TGTGCCAGCAGTTACTCCGGACAGGGGGTGAATGAGCAGTTCTTC
CDR3 protein: CASSYSGQGVNEQFF

J gene: TRBJ2-1
clone size: many
D gene: .
V gene: TRBV20-1
CDR3 DNA: TGCAGTATCGGAGGACAGCTAAACGACAATGAGCAGTTCTTC
CDR3 protein: CSIGGQLNDNEQFF

J gene: TRBJ1-5
clone size: once
D gene: .
V gene: TRBV24-1
CDR3 DNA: TGTGCCACCGGTGACGGACAGAATAGCAATCAGCCCCAGCATTTT
CDR3 protein: CATGDGQNSNQPQHF

J gene: TRBJ1-2
clone size: many
D gene: .
V gene: TRBV27
CDR3 DNA: TGTGCCAGCAGTCCCCTTGGACGCCTGAACTATGGCTACACCTTC
CDR3 protein: CASSPLGRLNYGYTF

J gene: TRBJ1-5
clone size: .
D gene: .
V gene: TRBV30
CDR3 DNA: TGTGCCTGGAGTACGGGGAGCTACAATCAGCCCCAGCATTTT
CDR3 protein: CAWSTGSYNQPQHF

J gene: TRBJ1-2
clone size: many
D gene: .
V gene: TRBV20-1
CDR3 DNA: TGCAGTGCTAGAGATCAGGGGACAATCTATGGCTACACCTTC
CDR3 protein: CSARDQGTIYGYTF

J gene: TRBJ2-5
clone size: many
D gene: .
V gene: TRBV7-2
CDR3 DNA: TGTGCCAGCAGCTTAACCGGGCCATCCCAAGAGACCCAGTACTTC
CDR3 protein: CASSLTGPSQETQYF

J gene: TRBJ1-2
clone size: .
D gene: .
V gene: TRBV10-3
CDR3 DNA: TGTGCCACCTCGACGGCCCTCTATGGCTACACCTTC
CDR3 protein: CATSTALYGYTF

J gene: TRBJ2-7
clone size: .
D gene: .
V gene: TRBV6-2/TRBV6-3
CDR3 DNA: TGTGCCACCTTTGCCTGCGGAGGGGACGGCCCCCTCTACGAGCAGTACTTC
CDR3 protein: CATFACGGDGPLYEQYF

J gene: TRBJ2-7
clone size: .
D gene: TRBD2
V gene: TRBV5-1
CDR3 DNA: TGCGCCAGCAGCTCGGGCACTAGCGGGAGACCCTACGAGCAGTACTTC
CDR3 protein: CASSSGTSGRPYEQYF

J gene: TRBJ2-7
clone size: few
D gene: TRBD1
V gene: TRBV20-1
CDR3 DNA: TGCAGTGCTAGACTCCGGATAGACAGGGGCTACACCTACGAGCAGTACTTC
CDR3 protein: CSARLRIDRGYTYEQYF

J gene: TRBJ1-3
clone size: few
D gene: .
V gene: TRBV15
CDR3 DNA: TGTGCCACCAGCAGAGATTGGATACGGATCGCAGAAAACACCATATATTTT
CDR3 protein: CATSRDWIRIAENTIYF

J gene: TRBJ1-5
clone size: .
D gene: TRBD1
V gene: TRBV20-1
CDR3 DNA: TGCAGTGCTAGAGCTCCCCCCGGACAGGTTATTCGGCCCCAGCATTTT
CDR3 protein: CSARAPPGQVIRPQHF

J gene: TRBJ2-7
clone size: .
D gene: TRBD2
V gene: TRBV3-1
CDR3 DNA: TGTGCCAGCAGCCAAGAAGCGACTAGCGCCCATGAGCAGTACTTC
CDR3 protein: CASSQEATSAHEQYF

J gene: TRBJ2-1
clone size: .
D gene: .
V gene: TRBV4-3
CDR3 DNA: TGCGCCAGCAGCCAGGAACTGTCGACTAGTTACAATGAGCAGTTCTTC
CDR3 protein: CASSQELSTSYNEQFF

J gene: TRBJ1-6
clone size: once
D gene: .
V gene: TRBV6-9
CDR3 DNA: TGTGCCAGCAGTTTGACCCCCCATAATTCACCCCTCCGCTTT
CDR3 protein: CASSLTPHNSPLRF

J gene: TRBJ2-5
clone size: few
D gene: .
V gene: TRBV4-2
CDR3 DNA: TGTGCCAGCAGCCAACTCCTGGCCGTCAGGCGGACCCAGTACTTC
CDR3 protein: CASSQLLAVRRTQYF

J gene: TRBJ1-2
clone size: few
D gene: .
V gene: TRBV18
CDR3 DNA: TGTGCCAGCTCAACGCGACAGGACTCTAACTATGGCTACACCTTC
CDR3 protein: CASSTRQDSNYGYTF

J gene: TRBJ2-7
clone size: .
D gene: TRBD1
V gene: TRBV29-1
CDR3 DNA: TGCAGCGTTGAGGGGACAGCTAGAACCTACGAGCAGTACTTC
CDR3 protein: CSVEGTARTYEQYF

J gene: TRBJ1-1
clone size: many
D gene: .
V gene: TRBV28
CDR3 DNA: TGTGCCAGCAGTTTGGTGGGCGCGGAGACTGAAGCTTTCTTT
CDR3 protein: CASSLVGAETEAFF

J gene: TRBJ1-2
clone size: few
D gene: TRBD1
V gene: TRBV7-9
CDR3 DNA: TGTGCCAGCAGCTACGGACAGGGGGAACATGGCTACACCTTC
CDR3 protein: CASSYGQGEHGYTF

J gene: TRBJ1-1
clone size: once
D gene: .
V gene: TRBV11-2
CDR3 DNA: TGTGCCAGCAGCTTAAGTACAGCGAACACTGAAGCTTTCTTT
CDR3 protein: CASSLSTANTEAFF

J gene: TRBJ2-1
clone size: few
D gene: TRBD2
V gene: TRBV20-1
CDR3 DNA: TGCAGTGCTCCTGGGACTAGCGGGAGGAGCGACAATGAGCAGTTCTTC
CDR3 protein: CSAPGTSGRSDNEQFF

J gene: TRBJ2-1
clone size: .
D gene: .
V gene: TRBV28
CDR3 DNA: TGTGCCAGCAGTCAACAGGGGGGGGATGAGCAGTTCTTC
CDR3 protein: CASSQQGGDEQFF

J gene: TRBJ2-5
clone size: .
D gene: .
V gene: TRBV6-5
CDR3 DNA: TGTGCCAGCAGTTACTGTCGGGATACCCAGTACTTC
CDR3 protein: CASSYCRDTQYF

J gene: TRBJ1-1
clone size: .
D gene: .
V gene: TRBV2
CDR3 DNA: TGTGCCAGCAAATCAGACATGAACACTGAAGCTTTCTTT
CDR3 protein: CASKSDMNTEAFF

J gene: TRBJ2-7
clone size: .
D gene: .
V gene: TRBV5-6
CDR3 DNA: TGTGCCAGCAGCTTAGCCCCCGGGTCCTCCTACGAGCAGTACTTC
CDR3 protein: CASSLAPGSSYEQYF

J gene: TRBJ2-2
clone size: .
D gene: TRBD2
V gene: TRBV20-1
CDR3 DNA: TGCAGTGCTGGGCTGACTAGCGACGGGGAGCTGTTTTTT
CDR3 protein: CSAGLTSDGELFF